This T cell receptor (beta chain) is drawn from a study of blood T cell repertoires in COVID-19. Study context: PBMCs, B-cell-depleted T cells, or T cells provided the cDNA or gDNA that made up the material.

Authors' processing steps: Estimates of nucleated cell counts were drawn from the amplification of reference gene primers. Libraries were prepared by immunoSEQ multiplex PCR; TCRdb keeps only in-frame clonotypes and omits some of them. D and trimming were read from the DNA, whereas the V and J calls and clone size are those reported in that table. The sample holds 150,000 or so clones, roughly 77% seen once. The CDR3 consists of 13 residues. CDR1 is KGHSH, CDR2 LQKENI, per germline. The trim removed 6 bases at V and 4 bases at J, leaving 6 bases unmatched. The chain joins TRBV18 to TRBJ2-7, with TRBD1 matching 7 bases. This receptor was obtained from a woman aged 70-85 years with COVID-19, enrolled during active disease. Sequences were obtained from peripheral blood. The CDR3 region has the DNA TGTGCCAGCTCGCCCGGGACAGAGTACGAGCAGTACTTC. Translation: CASSPGTEYEQYF.